The 4 T cell receptor beta chains reported below all come from one sample, sequenced in a study of blood T cell repertoires in COVID-19. Sequencing used immunoSEQ multiplex PCR; TCRdb keeps in-frame clones, though not all of them. The sample lists roughly 230,000 clones, more than 65% seen once, with roughly 3.1% in the top ten. Sequenced input: PBMCs or T cells enriched from blood (not recorded which). These receptors were obtained from a man aged 45-60 years who had recovered from COVID-19.

The rearrangement links TRBV7-2 to TRBJ2-2, with TRBD2 matching over 12 bases. This CDR3 is 19 amino acids long. Trimming removed 4 bases from V and 3 bases from J; junction bases left unmatched: 12. Germline V lookup: CDR1 SGHTA, CDR2 FQGNSA. In DNA, the CDR3 is TGTGCCAGCAGCTCAGAGACCGTCGGACTAGCGGGGTACACCGGGGAGCTGTTTTTT. The encoded protein is CASSSETVGLAGYTGELFF.

In this sample, this clone turned up once. V and J are TRBV2 and TRBJ2-7, with TRBD1 matching 8 bases. V trimming: 7 bases; J trimming: 0 bases; junction bases outside the gene matches: 5. Per germline, CDR1 SNHLY and CDR2 FYNNEI. The CDR3 length is 14 residues. The CDR3 DNA sequence: TGTGCCAGCACTTCCAGGGGGCACTCCTACGAGCAGTACTTC. Translating it yields CASTSRGHSYEQYF.

V and J are TRBV28 and TRBJ1-2; D remains ambiguous. V was cut by 7 bases and J by 4 bases, with 16 bases left in between. Germline lookup yields CDR1 MDHEN and CDR2 SYDVKM. The CDR3 runs to 14 residues. Here the CDR3 DNA reads TGTGCCAGCACGACCGTATCGACTGGCTATGGCTACACCTTC. Its translation is CASTTVSTGYGYTF.

For this clone: An end of the junction differs from the germline gene, which may be a read error. J is TRBJ2-2 and V is TRBV6-5; no definite D call. The CDR3 sequence is 14 residues long. Germline CDR1 MNHEY, CDR2 SVGAGI. This CDR3 reads CASTVEPNTEELFF. The CDR3 bases are TGTGCCAGCACCGTGGAGCCGAACACCGAGGAGCTGTTTTTT.